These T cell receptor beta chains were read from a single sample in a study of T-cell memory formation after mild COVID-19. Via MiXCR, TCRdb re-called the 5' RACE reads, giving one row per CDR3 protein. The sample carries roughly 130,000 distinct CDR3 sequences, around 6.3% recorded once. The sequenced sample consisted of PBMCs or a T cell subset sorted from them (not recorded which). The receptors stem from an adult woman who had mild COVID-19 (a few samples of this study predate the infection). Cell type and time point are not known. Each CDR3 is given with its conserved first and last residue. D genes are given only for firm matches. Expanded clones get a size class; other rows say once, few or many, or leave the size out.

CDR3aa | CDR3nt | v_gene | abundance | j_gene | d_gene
CASSAAGSEQYF | TGTGCCAGCAGCGCCGCTGGGTCCGAGCAGTACTTC | TRBV9 | few | TRBJ2-7 | NA
CASNPGQTYNEQFF | TGTGCCAGCAATCCGGGACAGACTTACAATGAGCAGTTCTTC | TRBV6-1 | NA | TRBJ2-1 | TRBD1
CASSYAPMKSTAGGALDTQYF | TGTGCCAGCAGTTACGCACCTATGAAATCGACAGCTGGCGGGGCCCTAGATACGCAGTATTTT | TRBV6-2/TRBV6-3 | many | TRBJ2-3 | NA
CASSVDRVVGNYGYTF | TGTGCCAGCAGCGTAGACCGGGTCGTCGGGAACTATGGCTACACCTTC | TRBV7-9 | few | TRBJ1-2 | NA
CASSPGQGVPGYTF | TGTGCCAGCAGCCCTGGACAGGGCGTGCCTGGCTACACCTTC | TRBV3-1 | few | TRBJ1-2 | TRBD1
CATSREKGWDEKLFF | TGTGCCACCAGCAGAGAAAAGGGCTGGGATGAAAAACTGTTTTTT | TRBV15 | few | TRBJ1-4 | NA
CASSFSGGDNSPLHF | TGCGCCAGCAGCTTCTCAGGGGGGGATAATTCACCCCTCCACTTT | TRBV5-1 | NA | TRBJ1-6 | TRBD1
CASRNRENSYNEQFF | TGTGCCAGCAGAAACCGGGAGAACTCCTACAATGAGCAGTTCTTC | TRBV7-9 | many | TRBJ2-1 | NA
CASSTWTGGDPNEQYF | TGCGCCAGCAGCACCTGGACAGGGGGCGATCCAAACGAGCAGTACTTC | TRBV5-1 | NA | TRBJ2-7 | TRBD1
CSARGPSGRSQETQYF | TGCAGTGCTAGGGGTCCATCGGGGCGGTCCCAAGAGACCCAGTACTTC | TRBV20-1 | NA | TRBJ2-5 | NA
CASSAYRDMRETQYF | TGTGCCAGCAGCGCCTACAGGGATATGAGAGAGACCCAGTACTTC | TRBV5-5 | NA | TRBJ2-5 | NA
CASSGTEQETQYF | TGTGCCAGCTCCGGGACAGAACAAGAGACCCAGTACTTC | TRBV18 | few | TRBJ2-5 | TRBD1
CASSQTSGQETQYF | TGTGCCAGCAGTCAGACTAGCGGCCAAGAGACCCAGTACTTC | TRBV4-2 | many | TRBJ2-5 | TRBD2
CSARADSGVNNEQFF | TGCAGTGCTAGAGCCGATTCAGGAGTGAACAATGAGCAGTTCTTC | TRBV20-1 | many | TRBJ2-1 | NA
CASSQEKVSRAYNEQFF | TGTGCCAGCAGCCAAGAAAAAGTTAGCCGCGCCTACAATGAGCAGTTCTTC | TRBV14 | NA | TRBJ2-1 | NA
CASSLLSGGATQYF | TGTGCCAGCAGCTTACTGAGCGGGGGGGCAACCCAGTACTTC | TRBV13 | many | TRBJ2-5 | TRBD2
CASSPVKGPEAFF | TGTGCCAGCAGTCCCGTGAAGGGGCCTGAAGCTTTCTTT | TRBV12-3/TRBV12-4 | NA | TRBJ1-1 | NA
CSVVRQGAYTEAFF | TGCAGCGTTGTGAGACAGGGGGCTTACACTGAAGCTTTCTTT | TRBV29-1 | few | TRBJ1-1 | TRBD1
CSVDAGGSLPYEQYF | TGCAGCGTTGATGCGGGGGGGAGTCTACCCTACGAGCAGTACTTC | TRBV29-1 | few | TRBJ2-7 | TRBD2
CASSHDSNSPLHF | TGTGCCAGCAGCCACGACAGCAATTCACCCCTCCACTTT | TRBV3-1 | few | TRBJ1-6 | NA
CASSYGRDYTGELFF | TGTGCCAGCAGTTACGGGCGGGACTACACCGGGGAGCTGTTTTTT | TRBV6-2/TRBV6-3 | few | TRBJ2-2 | NA
CASSSLAGNFRLEELFF | TGTGCCAGCAGTTCACTAGCGGGTAATTTCCGTCTGGAGGAGCTGTTTTTT | TRBV2 | NA | TRBJ2-2 | TRBD2
CAISSPRDEQYF | TGTGCCATCAGTTCTCCCCGGGACGAGCAGTACTTC | TRBV10-3 | few | TRBJ2-7 | NA
CSAGQGLGNSPLHF | TGCAGTGCCGGACAGGGCCTAGGGAATTCACCCCTCCACTTT | TRBV20-1 | NA | TRBJ1-6 | TRBD1
CSARSGPLGTASTDTQYF | TGCAGTGCTAGATCGGGTCCCCTTGGGACAGCTAGCACAGATACGCAGTATTTT | TRBV20-1 | many | TRBJ2-3 | TRBD1
CASSNLGVGPQHF | TGTGCCAGTAGTAACCTCGGGGTGGGGCCCCAGCATTTT | TRBV19 | many | TRBJ1-5 | NA
CAVKQNMNTEAFF | TGTGCCGTCAAACAAAACATGAACACTGAAGCTTTCTTT | TRBV24-1 | NA | TRBJ1-1 | NA
CSASGNAGYTF | TGCAGTGCTAGTGGGAACGCTGGCTACACCTTC | TRBV20-1 | many | TRBJ1-2 | NA
CASRLRAESNQPQHF | TGCGCCAGCAGGCTACGGGCAGAGAGCAATCAGCCCCAGCATTTT | TRBV5-1 | few | TRBJ1-5 | NA
CASSLEGVSYEQYF | TGCGCCAGCAGCTTGGAGGGGGTTTCCTACGAGCAGTACTTC | TRBV5-1 | NA | TRBJ2-7 | NA
CASSSVKDNEQFF | TGTGCCAGCAGCTCCGTGAAGGACAATGAGCAGTTCTTC | TRBV7-2 | many | TRBJ2-1 | NA
CASTPGGTDTQYF | TGTGCCAGCACCCCAGGGGGCACAGATACGCAGTATTTT | TRBV6-5 | few | TRBJ2-3 | NA
CASTPSPFNTEAFF | TGTGCCAGCACCCCGTCCCCCTTTAACACTGAAGCTTTCTTT | TRBV12-3/TRBV12-4 | few | TRBJ1-1 | NA
CASSPPGQLYEQYF | TGTGCCAGCAGCCCCCCGGGACAGTTATACGAGCAGTACTTC | TRBV12-3/TRBV12-4 | many | TRBJ2-7 | TRBD1
CASSQVQVSGNTIYF | TGCGCCAGCAGCCAAGTTCAGGTCTCTGGAAACACCATATATTTT | TRBV4-1 | many | TRBJ1-3 | NA
CASSLEATLSSDTQYF | TGTGCCAGCAGCTTGGAAGCGACTTTGAGCTCCGATACGCAGTATTTT | TRBV5-4 | NA | TRBJ2-3 | NA
CASSPANYGYTF | TGTGCCAGCAGTCCAGCTAACTATGGCTACACCTTC | TRBV12-3/TRBV12-4 | few | TRBJ1-2 | NA